This entry lists 18 T cell receptor beta chains sequenced from one sample in a study of kidney transplant recipient with SARS-CoV-2 infection. TCRdb itself ran the reads through MiXCR, one entry per CDR3 protein. The top ten hold under 9.5% of the sample, which has under 250,000 distinct CDR3 sequences, 25% to 30% seen once. Sequenced material: a blood sample, taken at baseline and between days 110 and 120 from a kidney transplant recipient. The receptors come from a male patient in his thirties who had COVID-19 and was a kidney transplant recipient. Some of these T cells may belong to the graft donor.

The chain has TRBV4-1 and TRBJ2-1; TRBD2 matches 10 bases. Germline V gene sequence: CDR1 MGHRA, CDR2 YSYEKL. V gave up 4 bases and J gave up 6 bases; unmatched junction bases: 12. This CDR3 contains 17 residues. The chain's CDR3 is CASSLIISGRRTNEQFF. CDR3 bases: TGCGCCAGCAGCCTGATTATTAGCGGGAGGAGGACCAATGAGCAGTTCTTC.

This clonotype was found many times. The V call is TRBV12-3 or TRBV12-4, the J call TRBJ1-2; no clear D. V was cut by 5 bases and J by 4 bases, with 23 bases left in between. The CDR3 is made up of 17 amino acids. CDR3 in amino acids: CASSEQITAGKTYGYTF. The CDR3 nucleotides are TGTGCCAGCAGTGAACAGATCACAGCAGGAAAGACCTATGGCTACACCTTC.

This clonotype came up many times. The chain recombines TRBV3-1 with TRBJ1-2; D gene unclear. Trimming took off 5 bases at V and 4 bases at J, with 23 bases between the two ends. Germline values: CDR1 LGHDT, CDR2 YNNKEL (reference sequence). This CDR3 spans 17 amino acids. The DNA of the CDR3 is TGTGCCAGCAGCGCAACTTGCACCCTTCGAAAGACCTATGGCTACACCTTC. Translation gives CASSATCTLRKTYGYTF.

On this clonotype itself: A much larger clone differs by one base, so this may be a read error. V gene TRBV19 combines with J gene TRBJ2-3; possible D gene TRBD2, 6 bases. The CDR3 length is 13 residues. Between the trimmed V and J ends, which lost 1 base and 4 bases, there was a span of 6 bases. Germline CDR1 is LNHDA and CDR2 is SQIVND (reference sequence). Here the CDR3 reads CASSIAGADTQYF. CDR3 DNA: TGTGCCAGTAGTATAGCGGGGGCAGATACGCAGTATTTT. Variable domain in full (rest from reference TRBV19 and TRBJ2-3): DGGITQSPKYLFRKEGQNVTLSCEQNLNHDAMYWYRQDPGQGLRLIYYSQIVNDFQKGDIAEGYSVSREKKESFPLTVTSAQKNPTAFYLCASSIAGADTQYFGPGTRLTVL.

This rearrangement joins TRBV5-6 to TRBJ2-1, with D perhaps TRBD1 (5 bases). Germline CDR1 is SGHDT and CDR2 is YYEEEE. V was trimmed by 2 bases and J by 8 bases, leaving 17 bases between them. This CDR3 spans 15 amino acids. CDR3 amino acids: CASSLGVISLDEQFF. The CDR3 DNA is TGTGCCAGCAGCTTAGGGGTAATTTCTCTTGATGAGCAGTTCTTC.

About this clonotype itself: Possible read error: a much larger clone is one base away. The V gene is TRBV6-8, the J gene TRBJ2-3; D is ambiguous. Germline-derived CDR1 and CDR2 are MNHGY and SAAAGT. This CDR3 region has 11 residues. The CDR3 loop is CASSYRDTHYF. The CDR3 DNA reads TGTGCCAGCAGTTACCGAGATACGCATTATTTT.

This clonotype was counted ten times or more. The genes are TRBV7-8 and TRBJ1-2; D unresolved. V lost 5 bases, J lost 4 bases, and 23 bases lay in between. CDR3 length: 17 amino acids. Germline CDR1 and CDR2: SGHVS and FQNEAQ. The DNA of the CDR3 is TGTGCCAGCAGCGTCCCTCGGTTTACCCGAAAGACCTATGGCTACACCTTC. Translation: CASSVPRFTRKTYGYTF.

Concerning this clonotype itself: A much larger clone sits a single nucleotide away, making a read error possible. V and J are TRBV5-6 and TRBJ1-2; D remains unclear. Germline V gene sequence: CDR1 SGHDT, CDR2 YYEEEE. This CDR3 has 16 amino acids. This CDR3 is CASACANSRKTYGHTF. The CDR3 nucleotides read TGTGCCAGCGCCTGCGCCAATAGTCGAAAGACCTATGGCCACACCTTC.

This clonotype was seen many times. This chain joins TRBV7-6 and TRBJ1-2; D unclear. Deletions cut 5 bases from V and 4 bases from J, with 23 bases between. Per germline, CDR1 SGHVS and CDR2 FNYEAQ. This CDR3 has 17 residues. The CDR3 region has the DNA TGTGCCAGCAGCCACATCGCTGAATCTCGAAAGACCTATGGCTACACCTTC. This encodes CASSHIAESRKTYGYTF.

This clonotype was counted many times. The chain carries TRBV7-9 and TRBJ2-7; TRBD2 agrees at 8 bases. Germline V gene sequence: CDR1 SEHNR, CDR2 FQNEAQ (reference sequence). V gave up 5 bases and J gave up 4 bases; unmatched junction bases: 7. The CDR3 consists of 14 residues. Here the CDR3 DNA reads TGTGCCAGCAGCACCGGGGGGGACATTTACGAGCAGTACTTC. Translating it yields CASSTGGDIYEQYF.

This clonotype was picked up many times. The rearrangement links TRBV6-9 to TRBJ1-2, with D perhaps matching TRBD1 (5 bases). The CDR3 spans 16 residues. Trimming took off 6 bases at V and 2 bases at J, with 19 bases between the two ends. The V gene's germline CDR1 is MNHGY and CDR2 SVAAGI. CDR3 sequence: CASRKNEGRLNYGYTF. The CDR3 bases are TGTGCCAGCAGAAAGAACGAGGGGAGGTTAAACTATGGCTACACCTTC.

This clonotype has at least ten counts. The chain combines TRBV6-5 with TRBJ1-2, with D unclear. V dropped 4 bases and J dropped 4 bases, with 22 bases sitting between them. The germline V gene has CDR1 MNHEY and CDR2 SVGAGI. The CDR3 runs 17 residues. In DNA form, the CDR3 reads TGTGCCAGCAGTTCGTATCCGGAATGTAGAAAGACCTATGGCTACACCTTC. This translates into CASSSYPECRKTYGYTF.

This clonotype showed up many times. The rearrangement joins TRBV8-2 to TRBJ1-2; the DNA was not used to check the table's D call, TRBD1. TRBV8-2 is classified as a pseudogene. The CDR3 is 16 amino acids. The CDR3 loop reads CGSLVPDSRKTYGYTF. CDR3 bases: TGTGGCAGTCTCGTCCCTGATAGCCGAAAGACCTATGGCTACACCTTC.

This clonotype was found many times. The CDR3 is CASSSRGGLADSYEQYF. The CDR3 DNA reads TGTGCCAGCAGTTCAAGAGGGGGACTAGCAGACTCCTACGAGCAGTACTTC. V is TRBV28 and J is TRBJ2-7; 9 positions match TRBD2. CDR3 size: 17 residues. Losses at the gene ends were 4 bases for V and 0 bases for J; bases not matched to a gene: 10. Germline V gives CDR1 MDHEN, CDR2 SYDVKM.

Notes on this clonotype: Given a much more abundant clone one base away, this may be a read error. The genes are TRBV9 and TRBJ2-7, with 7 bases that match TRBD2. The junction had 3 bases not matched to a gene; V was cut back by 3 bases and J by 6 bases. Germline V gene data show CDR1 as SGDLS and CDR2 as YYNGEE. The CDR3 has 12 amino acids. The chain's CDR3 is CASSGRGVEQYF. CDR3 nucleotide sequence: TGTGCCAGCAGCGGACGGGGGGTCGAGCAGTACTTC.

This clonotype was observed a few times. The junction differs from germline at one of its ends, possibly a read error. The gene calls are TRBV12-3 or TRBV12-4 and TRBJ1-4; D remains ambiguous. The CDR3 length is 16 residues. The DNA for the CDR3 is TGTGCCAGCAGTCCTGCCGGTTCCCCAACTCATGAAAAACTGTTTTTT. Its translation is CASSPAGSPTHEKLFF.

This clonotype has a count of ten or more. This chain uses TRBV25-1 with TRBJ2-7, with TRBD1 matching over 7 bases. Trimming cost V 5 bases and J 5 bases; bases outside gene matches: 9. Germline lookup yields CDR1 MGHDK and CDR2 SYGVNS. This CDR3 has 14 amino acids. CDR3 bases: TGTGCCAGCAGTTCGACAGGGCCCCCCGACGAGCAGTACTTC. This encodes CASSSTGPPDEQYF.

This clonotype has a count of ten or more. The rearrangement uses TRBV19 and TRBJ1-2; tentatively, D is TRBD1 (5 bases). The CDR3 has 17 residues. Germline V gene lookup returns CDR1 LNHDA and CDR2 SQIVND (reference sequence). Trimming removed 5 bases at V and 4 bases at J, with 23 bases between. Here the CDR3 reads CASSRERTNRKTYGYTF. The CDR3 nucleotides are TGTGCCAGTAGTCGGGAGCGGACAAATCGAAAGACCTATGGCTACACCTTC.